Below, 16 T cell receptor beta chains from the same sample are listed, as sequenced in a study of T cell responses to AZD1222 COVID-19 vaccine. The data were produced by immunoSEQ multiplex PCR, yet TCRdb's version contains in-frame clones alone and is incomplete. The sample has around 80,000 clones, approximately 85% seen once. The starting material was peripheral blood, obtained 28 days after the second AZD1222 dose. The receptors were gathered from an adult who received the AZD1222 COVID-19 vaccine.

The J gene is TRBJ2-7, the V gene TRBV25-1; TRBD1 agrees at 8 bases. The J segment lost 4 bases and the V segment lost 6 bases, leaving 2 bases of the junction unmatched. The CDR3 sequence is 12 residues long. CDR1 is MGHDK, CDR2 SYGVNS, per germline. DNA of the CDR3: TGTGCCAGCAGGAGGACAGGGTACGAGCAGTACTTC. Its translation: CASRRTGYEQYF.

The V call is TRBV5-4, the J call TRBJ2-7, with D tentatively TRBD1 or TRBD2 (5 bases each). The V gene's germline CDR1 is SGHNT and CDR2 YYREEE (reference sequence). This CDR3 comprises 14 residues. V lost 0 bases and J 3 bases, leaving 10 bases between the germline ends. The CDR3 protein is CASSLDGTFYEQYF. The CDR3 DNA reads as TGTGCCAGCAGCTTGGACGGGACCTTCTACGAGCAGTACTTC. The full variable domain, its missing parts supplied by reference TRBV5-4 and TRBJ2-7, is ETGVTQSPTHLIKTRGQQVTLRCSSQSGHNTVSWYQQALGQGPQFIFQYYREEENGRGNFPPRFSGLQFPNYSSELNVNALELDDSALYLCASSLDGTFYEQYFGPGTRLTVT.

The chain uses TRBV28 and TRBJ1-5; D possibly corresponds to TRBD1 (6 bases). Germline V gene lookup returns CDR1 MDHEN and CDR2 SYDVKM. V gave up 4 bases and J gave up 4 bases, with 17 bases separating them. The length of the CDR3 is 16 residues. The CDR3 DNA is TGTGCCAGCAGTTCCGTCGGGGGGCTTGGGAATCAGCCCCAGCATTTT. Its translation: CASSSVGGLGNQPQHF. Full variable domain (rest looked up from reference TRBV28 and TRBJ1-5): DVKVTQSSRYLVKRTGEKVFLECVQDMDHENMFWYRQDPGLGLRLIYFSYDVKMKEKGDIPEGYSVSREKKERFSLILESASTNQTSMYLCASSSVGGLGNQPQHFGDGTRLSIL.

The CDR3 loop is CASSSGEFGYGYTF. The CDR3 nucleotides are TGTGCCAGCTCATCGGGGGAATTCGGCTATGGCTACACCTTC. The rearrangement uses TRBV18 and TRBJ1-2; tentatively, D is TRBD1 (5 bases). Germline V gives CDR1 KGHSH, CDR2 LQKENI. With 5 bases removed from V and 4 bases from J, the gap between germline ends came to 14 bases. This CDR3 is built from 14 residues.

The chain joins TRBV3-1 (or the pseudogene TRBV3-2) to TRBJ2-3; TRBD1 might be the D (6 bases). The CDR3 sequence is 16 residues long. V lost 0 bases and J lost 8, with 18 bases in between. The V gene's germline CDR1 is LGHDT and CDR2 YNNKEL (reference sequence). CDR3 in DNA: TGTGCCAGCAGCCAAGAAGTGGTTCTACCACAGGGTACGCAGTATTTT. Protein: CASSQEVVLPQGTQYF.

The chain recombines TRBV7-9 with TRBJ1-2; tentative D call: TRBD1 (5 bases). Germline lookup yields CDR1 SEHNR and CDR2 FQNEAQ (reference sequence). The germline V and J ends were trimmed by 3 bases and 3 bases, with 8 bases remaining between them. The CDR3 is made up of 13 amino acids. This chain's CDR3 is CASSFGGDYGYTF. In DNA form, the CDR3 reads TGTGCCAGCAGCTTTGGGGGAGACTATGGCTACACCTTC.

This chain links TRBV3-1 (or the pseudogene TRBV3-2) with TRBJ1-2; D uncertain. Germline V gene data show CDR1 as LGHDT and CDR2 as YNNKEL (reference sequence). V lost 2 bases and J 1 base, leaving 11 bases between the germline ends. The CDR3 is 15 amino acids. The CDR3 region is CASSQNRPVNYGYTF. The CDR3 coding sequence is TGTGCCAGCAGCCAAAACCGGCCTGTTAACTATGGCTACACCTTC.

The chain links TRBV5-1 to TRBJ2-3; D is uncertain. The CDR3 is 14 amino acids. Germline V gene data show CDR1 as SGHRS and CDR2 as YFSETQ. The V end lost 2 bases, the J end lost 3 bases, and 10 bases lay between the germline ends. The DNA for the CDR3 is TGCGCCAGCAGCTTTATTGGGATGACAGATACGCAGTATTTT. This sequence encodes CASSFIGMTDTQYF.

The chain combines TRBV2 with TRBJ2-5, with a possible D match to TRBD1 (6 bases). Germline V gene data show CDR1 as SNHLY and CDR2 as FYNNEI. Trimming took 9 bases from V and 1 from J, leaving 9 bases between them. The CDR3 consists of 12 residues. CDR3: CASTGTQETQYF. CDR3 coding DNA: TGTGCCAGTACAGGGACCCAAGAGACCCAGTACTTC.

This chain connects TRBV7-9 to TRBJ1-6; tentatively, D is TRBD1 (5 bases). The germline CDR1 and CDR2 sequences are SEHNR and FQNEAQ (reference sequence). The CDR3 runs to 14 residues. Trimming took 5 bases from V and 11 from J, leaving 16 bases between them. In DNA, the CDR3 is TGTGCCAGCAGCCCCCCCAGGGATTCAGCACCCCTCCACTTT. Encoded protein: CASSPPRDSAPLHF. Combining the CDR3 with reference TRBV7-9 and TRBJ1-6 gives the whole variable domain DTGVSQNPRHKITKRGQNVTFRCDPISEHNRLYWYRQTLGQGPEFLTYFQNEAQLEKSRLLSDRFSAERPKGSFSTLEIQRTEQGDSAMYLCASSPPRDSAPLHFGNGTRLTVT.

On this clone: The sample carries other DNA sequences with the same CDR3. The chain joins TRBV15 to TRBJ1-2; D gene ambiguous. Germline CDR1 and CDR2: LNHNV and YYDKDF (reference sequence). The CDR3 is 15 amino acids. The germline V and J ends were trimmed by 0 bases and 2 bases, with 10 bases remaining between them. CDR3 sequence (DNA): TGTGCCACCAGCAGAGATCGACAAATAAACTATGGCTACACCTTC. Residues: CATSRDRQINYGYTF.

The chain recombines TRBV10-2 with TRBJ2-1, with a possible D match to TRBD1 (6 bases). CDR3 size: 18 residues. V gave up 3 bases and J gave up 15 bases, with 33 bases separating them. Germline CDR1 reads WSHSY; CDR2 reads SAAADI. The CDR3 nucleotides read TGCGCCAGCAGTGAAGATTCGGGCGTACAGGGCATTTTCTCAATGGGGTTCTTC. Translated, it gives CASSEDSGVQGIFSMGFF.

V and J are TRBV6-6 and TRBJ2-1; TRBD2 agrees at 10 bases. J gave up 3 bases and V 6 bases, and 8 bases lay outside the gene matches. This CDR3 comprises 16 residues. Germline assignment: CDR1 MNHNY and CDR2 SVGAGI (reference sequence). The CDR3 DNA is TGTGCCAGCAGGTCCCTAGCGGGGGCTCTCTACAATGAGCAGTTCTTC. Its protein is CASRSLAGALYNEQFF.

This rearrangement joins TRBV18 to TRBJ1-4; D gene uncertain. This CDR3 contains 16 residues. Germline V CDR1 and CDR2: KGHSH, LQKENI. V was trimmed by 6 bases and J by 5 bases, leaving 19 bases between them. The CDR3 nucleotides read TGTGCCAGCTCCACTTTTCCGTTTCTTGGCAATGAAAAACTGTTTTTT. It codes for CASSTFPFLGNEKLFF.

V is TRBV18 and J is TRBJ2-7, with 7 bases identical to TRBD1. V was clipped by 1 base and J by 4 bases; unmatched bases: 7. CDR3 size: 15 residues. CDR1 is KGHSH, CDR2 LQKENI, per germline. CDR3 sequence reads: CASSPRQGSVYEQYF. The CDR3 DNA sequence: TGTGCCAGCTCACCACGACAGGGATCTGTATACGAGCAGTACTTC.

About this clone: One junction end disagrees with the germline gene, perhaps due to a read error. V usage is TRBV14 and J usage is TRBJ2-7; D may match TRBD1 or TRBD2 (5 bases each). Germline V gives CDR1 SGHDN, CDR2 FVKESK. CDR3 length: 17 residues. The DNA for the CDR3 is TGTGCCAGCAGCCCCATTGGGTCCGCCGGGACCTCCGACGAGCAGTACTTC. Translation gives CASSPIGSAGTSDEQYF.